These 3 T cell receptor beta chains originate from one sample sequenced in a study of blood T cell repertoires in COVID-19. Clones were sequenced by immunoSEQ multiplex PCR, and TCRdb holds only the in-frame ones, with some missing. The data show about 84,000 clones, with about 80% seen just once and more than 5% held by the top ten. Sequencing input: peripheral blood. The receptor set was obtained from a man between 45 and 60 years old with active or convalescent COVID-19.

This clone was counted only a few times. This chain uses TRBV5-6 with TRBJ1-1, with TRBD1 identical over 12 bases. The CDR3 runs 14 residues. Germline CDR1 and CDR2: SGHDT and YYEEEE. After removal of 4 bases from V and 11 bases from J, the junction contained 9 bases not matched to a gene. CDR3 loop: CASSDRDRGRWAFF. CDR3 bases: TGTGCCAGCAGCGACCGGGACAGGGGGCGTTGGGCTTTCTTT.

The chain joins TRBV11-2 to TRBJ2-2, with TRBD1 identical over 7 bases. The CDR3 sequence is 14 residues long. With 3 bases clipped from V and 4 bases from J, the junction kept 2 bases outside the gene matches. Germline V gives CDR1 SGHAT, CDR2 FQNNGV. In nucleotides, the CDR3 is TGTGCCAGCAGCTTCGCAGGGGGCACCGGGGAGCTGTTTTTT. Translating gives CASSFAGGTGELFF.

The chain combines TRBV2 with TRBJ1-3; TRBD1 matches at 7 bases. This CDR3 has 16 residues. Germline CDR1 is SNHLY and CDR2 is FYNNEI. V was pared by 7 bases and J by 1 base, with 10 bases of the junction left unmatched. In DNA form, the CDR3 reads TGTGCCAGCACCGAAGGGGGACAGAGATCTGGAAACACCATATATTTT. Residues: CASTEGGQRSGNTIYF.